A selection of T cell receptor beta chains follows, all from one sample in a study of cytomegalovirus exposure and HLA in healthy donors. Sequencing was performed with immunoSEQ multiplex PCR; in TCRdb, only in-frame clones are kept and a portion is missing. The sample records 200,000 or so clones, 82% being singletons. The material sequenced was PBMCs. The receptors were gathered from a boy between 2 and 15 years old in good health and CMV-seronegative. CDR3s include the opening cysteine and the closing phenylalanine or tryptophan. The D gene is left open where the match is weak. Size is omitted from some rows. Given values are once, few, many or a class for expanded clones.

D	size	V	J	DNA	CDR3
TRBD1	few	TRBV5-8	TRBJ1-2	TGTGCCAGCAGCCTCGGACAGGTCTATGGCTACACCTTC	CASSLGQVYGYTF
TRBD2	NA	TRBV4-2	TRBJ2-1	TGTGCCAGCAGCCTCCTCCGCCAAAGCGGGGGGAATGAGCAGTTCTTC	CASSLLRQSGGNEQFF
NA	NA	TRBV6-5	TRBJ2-7	TGTGCCAGCAGTTACTCGTATTATAACAGATACGAGCAGTACTTC	CASSYSYYNRYEQYF
TRBD1	NA	TRBV4-2	TRBJ2-7	TGTGCCAGCAGCCAAAGTGAAGGGGGCCCCTACGAGCAGTACTTC	CASSQSEGGPYEQYF
NA	NA	TRBV28	TRBJ1-6	TGTGCCAGCAGTTTTCGTTCCGGGAGGGACACGGGTTCACCCCTCCACTTT	CASSFRSGRDTGSPLHF
TRBD1	NA	TRBV10-3	TRBJ2-1	TGTGCCATCAGCCAGGGACAGGGGGCCAGGGATGAGCAGTTCTTC	CAISQGQGARDEQFF
NA	few	TRBV2	TRBJ2-2	TGTGCCAGCAGTCGTTCTCCCGGGGAGCTGTTTTTT	CASSRSPGELFF
TRBD2	NA	TRBV5-1	TRBJ2-3	TGCGCCAGCAGCTCCAGAATGAGCGGGGGCCCCACAGATACGCAGTATTTT	CASSSRMSGGPTDTQYF
TRBD1	NA	TRBV4-1	TRBJ1-1	TGCGCCAGCAGCCAAGCCCTAGACAGGGACACTGAAGCTTTCTTT	CASSQALDRDTEAFF
NA	NA	TRBV27	TRBJ2-5	TGTGCCAGCAGTTTATCATCCATGTACCAAGAGACCCAGTACTTC	CASSLSSMYQETQYF
NA	NA	TRBV29-1	TRBJ1-2	TGCAGCGTTGAATTTCCGCTGGACAGCGAAGTCTATGGCTACACCTTC	CSVEFPLDSEVYGYTF
NA	NA	TRBV6-4	TRBJ1-5	TGTGCCAGCAGTCAGGGAATAGGTCAGCCCCAGCATTTT	CASSQGIGQPQHF
NA	NA	TRBV14	TRBJ2-7	TGTGCCAGCAGCCATTCGGCCTGGGGGAGGCACGAGCAGTACTTC	CASSHSAWGRHEQYF
TRBD1	NA	TRBV18	TRBJ1-1	TGTGCCAGCTCATTGGGACAGTCGAACACTGAAGCTTTCTTT	CASSLGQSNTEAFF
NA	NA	TRBV5-1	TRBJ2-3	TGCGCCAGCAGCTTGGATGGACTCCCGAGCACAGATACGCAGTATTTT	CASSLDGLPSTDTQYF
TRBD1	once	TRBV29-1	TRBJ2-7	TGCAGCGTACGCACAGGGGAAGCCTACGAGCAGTACTTC	CSVRTGEAYEQYF
NA	NA	TRBV23-1	TRBJ1-1	TGCGCCAGCACTGCTGAGCTAGCTTTCTTT	CASTAELAFF
NA	NA	TRBV5-6	TRBJ1-5	TGTGCCAGCAGCTCGGGCAATCAGCCCCAGCATTTT	CASSSGNQPQHF
NA	NA	TRBV6-1	TRBJ2-7	TGTGCCAGCAGACAGACAGGTTACTACGAGCAGTACTTC	CASRQTGYYEQYF
NA	NA	TRBV21-1	TRBJ2-3	TGTGCCAGCAGCAAAGGACAGGTAGCAGTGATTTTCACAGATACGCAGTATTTT	CASSKGQVAVIFTDTQYF
TRBD2	NA	TRBV11-2	TRBJ2-1	TGTGCCAGCAGCTTAGTAGCCGGACTAGCCCGGGAGCAGTTCTTC	CASSLVAGLAREQFF
NA	NA	TRBV7-8	TRBJ1-2	TGTGCCAGCAGGCCGGAGGGAAGCTATGGCTACACCTTC	CASRPEGSYGYTF
NA	NA	TRBV21-1	TRBJ2-3	TGTGCCAGCAGCAACGATCTAGCGGTCGCGGATACGCAGTATTTT	CASSNDLAVADTQYF
NA	NA	TRBV11-2	TRBJ2-7	TGTGCCAGCAGCTTAGAGATTGAGAGCACCTACGAGCAGTACTTC	CASSLEIESTYEQYF
NA	NA	TRBV5-1	TRBJ2-5	TGCGCCAGCAGCTCCGAGAGCGGCGCCGAGACCCAGTACTTC	CASSSESGAETQYF
TRBD1	NA	TRBV25-1	TRBJ1-2	TGTGCCAGCTCAGCAGGGGGGAACTATGGCTACACCTTC	CASSAGGNYGYTF
NA	NA	TRBV7-8	TRBJ1-1	TGTGCCAGCAGCTTCAGTCTCCTGAACACTGAAGCTTTCTTT	CASSFSLLNTEAFF
NA	few	TRBV10-2	TRBJ2-7	TGCGCCAGCGGAGGGGGGGGCGGTTACGAGCAGTACTTC	CASGGGGGYEQYF
TRBD1	few	TRBV9	TRBJ2-3	TGTGCCAGCAGCACCGGACAGGGGGCCATCCAGCAGTATTTT	CASSTGQGAIQQYF
TRBD2	NA	TRBV19	TRBJ2-6	TGTGCCAGCTCCCTCGGGGGGTTCTCTGGGGCCAACGTCCTGACTTTC	CASSLGGFSGANVLTF
TRBD2	NA	TRBV18	TRBJ2-2	TGTGCCAGCTCACTGGGACTAGCGGGCAACACCGGGGAGCTGTTTTTT	CASSLGLAGNTGELFF
NA	NA	TRBV18	TRBJ1-2	TGTGCCAGCTCCGGGAACACCTATGGCTACACCTTC	CASSGNTYGYTF
NA	NA	TRBV6-5	TRBJ1-1	TGTGCCAGTTCTTCTACTCCGAACACTGAAGCTTTCTTT	CASSSTPNTEAFF
NA	NA	TRBV19	TRBJ1-3	TGTGCCAGTAGGGGCGGGCGTTTCGGAAACACCATATATTTT	CASRGGRFGNTIYF
NA	NA	TRBV6-5	TRBJ1-2	TGTGCCAGCAGCCTTACGGACAGCTCTAACTATGGCTACACCTTC	CASSLTDSSNYGYTF
TRBD1	NA	TRBV9	TRBJ1-2	TGTGCCAGCAGCGTGTTCCAGGGGGTTGGCTACACCTTC	CASSVFQGVGYTF
TRBD1	NA	TRBV11-2	TRBJ2-5	TGTGCCAGCAGCTCTCTCCCAGAAGGACAGGGCGGAGAGACCCAGTACTTC	CASSSLPEGQGGETQYF
TRBD2	NA	TRBV9	TRBJ2-5	TGTGCCAGCAGCGTGGGACTAGCGGGGGGGGGAGAGACCCAGTACTTC	CASSVGLAGGGETQYF
TRBD2	NA	TRBV5-1	TRBJ2-5	TGCGCCAGCAGCGCCGGGACTAGCGGGGTGTACCAAGAGACCCAGTACTTC	CASSAGTSGVYQETQYF
NA	NA	TRBV2	TRBJ1-2	TGTGCCAGCAGCTCCGCCGGTCTTGCTGACAGGCAGAAGCGCTACACCTTC	CASSSAGLADRQKRYTF
NA	NA	TRBV2	TRBJ1-2	TGTGCCAGCAGGGACAACCAACTGTATGGCTACACCTTC	CASRDNQLYGYTF
NA	NA	TRBV15	TRBJ1-3	TGTGCCACCAGCAGGAGAGGAAACTCTGGAAACACCATATATTTT	CATSRRGNSGNTIYF
TRBD1	NA	TRBV11-2	TRBJ2-2	TGTGCCAGCAGCTTAGGGGACAGGGGCGGGGAGCTGTTTTTT	CASSLGDRGGELFF
NA	NA	TRBV5-8	TRBJ1-2	TGTGCCAGCAGCTTGGCAGAACGCACCTATGGCTACACCTTC	CASSLAERTYGYTF
NA	few	TRBV7-9	TRBJ2-1	TGTGCCAGCGGCAGCTCCTACAATGAGCAGTTCTTC	CASGSSYNEQFF
TRBD1	few	TRBV5-1	TRBJ2-2	TGCGCCAGCAGCACCTCCGGACAGGGGGTGAACACCGGGGAGCTGTTTTTT	CASSTSGQGVNTGELFF
TRBD2	NA	TRBV9	TRBJ2-3	TGTGCCAGCAGCGTAGAAAGTAGCGGGGCAGATACGCAGTATTTT	CASSVESSGADTQYF
TRBD1	NA	TRBV19	TRBJ1-3	TGTGCCACCAGGACAGGGGGAAACACCATATATTTT	CATRTGGNTIYF
NA	NA	TRBV6-5	TRBJ2-2	TGTGCCAGCAGCCGCGGCCCCCCGTTCACCGGGGAGCTGTTTTTT	CASSRGPPFTGELFF
NA	NA	TRBV5-1	TRBJ2-1	TGCGCCAGCAGCTTGGCCCTATGGGGGGGGGCAGATGAGCAGTTCTTC	CASSLALWGGADEQFF